Included here is one TCR beta chain sequence, with context. What it binds is unknown. Other DNA sequences within the sample encode an identical CDR3. This sample stems from a study of cytomegalovirus exposure and HLA in healthy donors. Study-wide results and limits: The authors enumerated 150 to 200 TCR beta chains as linked to cytomegalovirus.

The J segment lost 1 base and the V segment lost 5 bases, leaving 5 bases of the junction unmatched. There are 16 residues in the CDR3. The V gene's germline CDR1 is SGHNT and CDR2 YENEEA. 60 Vbeta and 13 Jbeta primers were used in PCR. Only in-frame clones appear in the TCRdb table, and some are missing; sequencing was by immunoSEQ multiplex PCR. This sample has about 180,000 clones, with over 70% found just once. The rearrangement links TRBV11-3 to TRBJ2-3; 11 bases fit TRBD2. The source of this sequence is a woman aged 25 to 39 in good health and CMV-seropositive. Sequencing was done on a sample of PBMCs. The CDR3 nucleotides read TGTGCCAGCAGCAAAGGGACTAGCGGACGCACAGATACGCAGTATTTT. It specifies CASSKGTSGRTDTQYF.